Below are 3 T cell receptor beta chains sequenced from a single sample in a study of blood T cell repertoires in COVID-19. Libraries were prepared by immunoSEQ multiplex PCR; TCRdb keeps only in-frame clonotypes and omits some of them. The sample shows fewer than 200,000 clones, roughly four fifths of them seen only once. What was sequenced was peripheral blood. The origin of the receptors is an elderly woman with acute or convalescent COVID-19.

The chain carries TRBV7-2 and TRBJ1-1, with TRBD1 as a possible D gene (5 bases). The germline V gene has CDR1 SGHTA and CDR2 FQGNSA. V was clipped by 1 base and J by 0 bases, with 9 bases between them. This CDR3 region has 15 residues. The CDR3 nucleotides are TGTGCCAGCAGCTTAGAGGCAGGGTTGAACACTGAAGCTTTCTTT. Its translation is CASSLEAGLNTEAFF.

This chain joins TRBV19 and TRBJ1-2, with TRBD1 as a possible D gene (5 bases). The CDR3 covers 14 residues. The germline V gene encodes CDR1 LNHDA and CDR2 SQIVND (reference sequence). Trimming cost V 7 bases and J 5 bases, with 17 bases left between them. The CDR3 region has the DNA TGTGCCAGTAAACCGGCGGGGGTTGGATATGGCTACACCTTC. Residues: CASKPAGVGYGYTF.

The chain uses TRBV6-1 and TRBJ1-5; D ambiguous. The V end was cut by 1 base, the J end by 0 bases, with 7 bases between. Germline CDR1 MNHNS, CDR2 SASEGT. The CDR3 runs 15 residues. CDR3: CASSEGHYSNQPQHF. The DNA of the CDR3 is TGTGCCAGCAGTGAAGGACATTATAGCAATCAGCCCCAGCATTTT.